This T cell receptor (beta chain) was identified during a study of blood T cell repertoires in COVID-19. Looking at the study overall: Acute and convalescent COVID-19 specimens originated in the United States, Italy and Spain. T cells, B-cell-depleted T cells, or PBMCs supplied cDNA or gDNA.

V dropped 2 bases and J dropped 5; count of bases not matched to a gene: 2. Germline CDR1 reads SGHDN; CDR2 reads FVKESK. The CDR3 is 15 amino acids. Enrolled through a virtual design, the participants were between 18 and 89 years of age and came from approximately 25 US areas. Original processing methods: Quantification of nucleated cells was approximated via reference gene primer amplification. Some clones are missing from TCRdb's copy, which holds only in-frame ones; the method was immunoSEQ multiplex PCR. For V, J and clone size, that table is used; D and trimming come from the DNA. The profile shows 300,000 to 400,000 clones, roughly 88% of them singletons.

The chain links TRBV14 to TRBJ2-2; 10 bases line up with TRBD2. The sample consisted of PBMCs or T cells enriched from blood (not recorded which). The receptor's source is a woman younger than 45 with acute COVID-19. CDR3 coding DNA: TGTGCCAGCAGCCAACTAGCGGGGGATACCGGGGAGCTGTTTTTT. Its protein is CASSQLAGDTGELFF.